The 11 T cell receptor beta chains below come from one sample, sequenced in a study of cytotoxic CD8 clonotypes in ibrutinib-treated CLL. Profiled with immunoSEQ multiplex PCR; TCRdb holds only in-frame clones, not every one. The sample contains roughly 56,000 clones, about three quarters of which appear only once. This sample comprised PBMCs, obtained after 12 months of ibrutinib treatment. All receptors come from a human donor with chronic lymphocytic leukemia.

The CDR3 sequence: CASRPPSYEQYF. Written as DNA, the CDR3 is TGTGCCAGCAGACCTCCTTCCTACGAGCAGTACTTC. The gene calls are TRBV28 and TRBJ2-7; D call uncertain. This CDR3 is 12 amino acids long. V lost 6 bases and J lost 1, with 7 bases in between. The germline V gene has CDR1 MDHEN and CDR2 SYDVKM.

This chain connects TRBV6-1 to TRBJ1-2, with D tentatively TRBD1 (6 bases). The V gene's germline CDR1 is MNHNS and CDR2 SASEGT. This CDR3 region has 14 residues. V gave up 4 bases and J gave up 4 bases, with 13 bases separating them. The DNA for the CDR3 is TGTGCCAGCAGTGTGAATGAAGGGGGCTATGGCTACACCTTC. Amino acid sequence: CASSVNEGGYGYTF.

In this sample, this clone turned up a few times. The rearrangement joins TRBV9 to TRBJ2-7; TRBD2 matches 10 bases. J was trimmed by 5 bases and V by 4 bases; bases with no gene match: 12. The CDR3 has 16 amino acids. CDR1 and CDR2 (germline): SGDLS, YYNGEE. The chain's CDR3 is CASSLGLAGGLNEQYF. CDR3 DNA: TGTGCCAGCAGCCTCGGATTAGCGGGAGGTCTGAACGAGCAGTACTTC.

The rearrangement uses TRBV5-1 and TRBJ1-1; TRBD1 matches at 8 bases. The CDR3 is 15 amino acids. Unmatched junction bases numbered 8, after V lost 0 bases and J lost 7 bases. The germline gives CDR1 SGHRS, CDR2 YFSETQ. Written as DNA, the CDR3 is TGCGCCAGCAGCTTGGACCTGGGACAGGCGGGTGAAGCTTTCTTT. This encodes CASSLDLGQAGEAFF.

This clone showed up just a few times. The J gene is TRBJ2-7, the V gene TRBV4-1; 8 nucleotides align to TRBD2. The V and J ends lost 0 bases and 5 bases, in that order; junction bases with no gene match: 6. Looked up from germline, CDR1 is MGHRA and CDR2 is YSYEKL. The CDR3 contains 15 residues. CDR3 residues: CASSQDPSGSDEQYF. In nucleotides, the CDR3 is TGCGCCAGCAGCCAAGATCCCAGCGGGAGCGACGAGCAGTACTTC.

This clone was seen a handful of times. The rearrangement uses TRBV27 and TRBJ1-2; D is perhaps TRBD1 (5 bases). The V end lost 2 bases, the J end lost 5 bases, and 15 bases lay between the germline ends. The CDR3 consists of 15 residues. Germline CDR1 and CDR2: MNHEY and SMNVEV (reference sequence). This chain's CDR3 is CASSLVAPGAYGYTF. CDR3 nucleotide sequence: TGTGCCAGCAGTTTAGTCGCACCCGGGGCGTATGGCTACACCTTC.

In this sample, this clone turned up once. The rearrangement links TRBV25-1 to TRBJ1-2; TRBD1 agrees at 9 bases. Trimming cost V 6 bases and J 8 bases; bases outside gene matches: 7. The germline V gene has CDR1 MGHDK and CDR2 SYGVNS. The CDR3 is 13 amino acids. The CDR3 DNA reads as TGTGCCAGCAGACAGGGGGCGCGAACAGGCTACACCTTC. Residues: CASRQGARTGYTF.

The V call is TRBV6-6, the J call TRBJ2-7, with D unresolved. Germline V gives CDR1 MNHNY, CDR2 SVGAGI (reference sequence). There are 12 residues in the CDR3. The germline V and J ends were trimmed by 5 bases and 2 bases, with 7 bases remaining between them. DNA of the CDR3: TGTGCCAGCAGTGCACCCACCTACGAGCAGTACTTC. It codes for CASSAPTYEQYF.

This clone has only a few counts. This sequence joins TRBV13 and TRBJ2-1; TRBD2 aligns across 12 bases. The germline CDR1 and CDR2 sequences are PRHDT and FYEKMQ (reference sequence). There are 16 residues in the CDR3. J lost 2 bases, V lost 5 bases, and 4 bases had no gene match. CDR3 sequence (DNA): TGTGCCAGCAGCCCGGCTAGCGGGAGGGCCTACAATGAGCAGTTCTTC. It yields the protein CASSPASGRAYNEQFF.

The rearrangement links TRBV2 to TRBJ2-5; a possible D gene is TRBD2 (5 bases). Trimming took off 8 bases at V and 2 bases at J, with 12 bases between the two ends. This CDR3 is built from 13 residues. Germline-derived CDR1 and CDR2 are SNHLY and FYNNEI. CDR3 DNA sequence: TGTGCCAGCGGGAGTAGGCAGCAAGAGACCCAGTACTTC. Translation gives CASGSRQQETQYF. Supplemented by reference TRBV2 and TRBJ2-5, the full variable domain reads EPEVTQTPSHQVTQMGQEVILRCVPISNHLYFYWYRQILGQKVEFLVSFYNNEISEKSEIFDDQFSVERPDGSNFTLKIRSTKLEDSAMYFCASGSRQQETQYFGPGTRLLVL.

The gene calls are TRBV6-6 and TRBJ1-2, with 7 nucleotides matching TRBD1. This CDR3 spans 13 amino acids. J gave up 6 bases and V 4 bases, and 5 bases lay outside the gene matches. CDR1 and CDR2 from the germline V gene are MNHNY and SVGAGI (reference sequence). The CDR3 region is CASSSTGEDGYTF. CDR3 sequence (DNA): TGTGCCAGCAGTTCCACAGGGGAAGATGGCTACACCTTC.